This note documents a single T cell receptor (beta chain) sequence. Germline V lookup: CDR1 SGHDN, CDR2 FVKESK. The CDR3 has 17 amino acids. V was clipped by 3 bases and J by 4 bases, with 21 bases between them. Profiled with immunoSEQ multiplex PCR; TCRdb holds only in-frame clones, not every one. The sample includes some 70,000 clones, more than 85% of them seen just once. The source of the sample is a study of resident and recirculating memory T cells in vitiligo. Sequencing was done on a sample of blood. This chain uses TRBV14 with TRBJ1-1, with a tentative D call TRBD1 (5 bases). The receptor was isolated from a male donor with vitiligo. This CDR3 is CASSHLTGFPKGTEAFF. In DNA, the CDR3 is TGTGCCAGCAGCCATTTAACAGGCTTCCCGAAGGGCACTGAAGCTTTCTTT.